A selection of T cell receptor beta chains follows, all from one sample in a study of T-cell memory formation after mild COVID-19. TCRdb recomputed calls from the 5' RACE reads with MiXCR, one row per CDR3 protein. The sample includes 250,000 to 400,000 distinct CDR3 sequences, over 11% of them seen just once. The sequencing sample was made of PBMCs or a T cell subset sorted from them (not recorded which). The receptors come from a man aged 18 to 29 who had mild COVID-19 (a few samples of this study predate the infection). Cell type and time point are not known. CDR3s include the opening cysteine and the closing phenylalanine or tryptophan. D genes are given only for firm matches. Rows give clone size only sometimes, using once, few, many, or a class for an expanded clone.

clone_size	d_call	j_call	v_call	cdr3_nt	cdr3_aa
many	.	TRBJ2-3	TRBV29-1	TGCAGCGTTGTGCGGAGGGGAGCAGATACGCAGTATTTT	CSVVRRGADTQYF
few	.	TRBJ2-4	TRBV18	TGTGCCAGCTCACCACCGGGACCCAAAAACATTCAGTACTTC	CASSPPGPKNIQYF
.	TRBD2	TRBJ2-1	TRBV5-1	TGCGCCAGCACCTGGCTGGCGGGGGGCGGCAATGAGCAGTTCTTC	CASTWLAGGGNEQFF
few	TRBD1	TRBJ2-1	TRBV5-1	TGCGCCAGCAGCGGGCTGGGGACAGGGATCAATGAGCAGTTCTTC	CASSGLGTGINEQFF
.	.	TRBJ1-1	TRBV20-1	TGCAGTGCTAACGGGGGCGCGTTATCCACTGAAGCTTTCTTT	CSANGGALSTEAFF
few	.	TRBJ1-1	TRBV6-5	TGTGCCAGCAGTTACTCGAAGCCAGATAAAGCTTTCTTT	CASSYSKPDKAFF
many	.	TRBJ2-5	TRBV18	TGTGCCAGCTCAGTAAGCGGGCAAGAGACCCAGTACTTC	CASSVSGQETQYF
.	TRBD1	TRBJ1-2	TRBV7-2	TGTGCCAGCACCAAGGACAGGGACGCTGGCTACACCTTC	CASTKDRDAGYTF
.	.	TRBJ1-5	TRBV27	TGTGCCAGCGGTAGGGTGTCTCAGCCCCAGCATTTT	CASGRVSQPQHF
.	TRBD2	TRBJ2-1	TRBV5-1	TGCGCCAGCATCAAACTAGCGGGGGGATCCTACAATGAGCAGTTCTTC	CASIKLAGGSYNEQFF
many	.	TRBJ1-1	TRBV19	TGTGCCAGTAGTACGACCGGGACGGGTGAAGCTTTCTTT	CASSTTGTGEAFF
few	.	TRBJ2-1	TRBV18	TGTGCCAGCTCACCACCGCCAGCATACAATGAGCAGTTCTTC	CASSPPPAYNEQFF
once	.	TRBJ1-2	TRBV20-1	TGCAGTGCTAGACCGGACGGGAATCGGTATGGCTACACCTTC	CSARPDGNRYGYTF
few	TRBD1	TRBJ1-5	TRBV7-2	TGTGCCAGCAGCTTATGGTCAGGGGGCCACAATCAGCCCCAGCATTTT	CASSLWSGGHNQPQHF
few	TRBD2	TRBJ2-2	TRBV3-1	TGTGCCAGCAGCCCCTCTAGAGCGGGGGCGAACACCGGGGAGCTGTTTTTT	CASSPSRAGANTGELFF
few	TRBD2	TRBJ2-1	TRBV20-1	TGCAGTGCCTTGGGGGGGACGGACAATGAGCAGTTCTTC	CSALGGTDNEQFF
.	.	TRBJ2-1	TRBV12-3/TRBV12-4	TGTGCCAGCAACATAGCAGTCGATGAGCAGTTCTTC	CASNIAVDEQFF
few	TRBD1	TRBJ2-5	TRBV20-1	TGCAGCTCGCTTCAGGGGGTACAAGAGACCCAGTACTTC	CSSLQGVQETQYF
.	.	TRBJ2-2	TRBV9	TGTGCCAGCAGCGTAGTTCTCGGAACCGGGGAGCTGTTTTTT	CASSVVLGTGELFF
.	.	TRBJ1-4	TRBV6-5	TGTGCCAGCAGCTACATCTCAACTAATGAAAAACTGTTTTTT	CASSYISTNEKLFF
few	.	TRBJ2-6	TRBV6-5	TGTGCCAGCAGTCAGCTCCAGGGGACCGGGGCCAACGTCCTGACTTTC	CASSQLQGTGANVLTF
few	.	TRBJ1-1	TRBV2	TGTGCCAGCAGTGAATGGGGCAGGGGGAACACTGAAGCTTTCTTT	CASSEWGRGNTEAFF
many	TRBD1	TRBJ2-6	TRBV27	TGTGCCAGCCTGGGTCGGGACAGGGGTAATTCTGGGGCCAACGTCCTGACTTTC	CASLGRDRGNSGANVLTF
few	.	TRBJ1-3	TRBV6-2/TRBV6-3	TGTGCCAGCAGTTCCTTTCTCTCTGGAAACACCATATATTTT	CASSSFLSGNTIYF
.	TRBD1	TRBJ1-5	TRBV12-3/TRBV12-4	TGTGCCAGCAGTCCCTGGACAGGGCTGGGTCAGCCCCAGCATTTT	CASSPWTGLGQPQHF
.	.	TRBJ1-2	TRBV29-1	TGCAGCCTTTATGAACCGGATCTTAGAGGAGTAGGCTACACCTTC	CSLYEPDLRGVGYTF
few	TRBD1	TRBJ1-1	TRBV12-3/TRBV12-4	TGTGCCAGCAGTTCGGGACAGGAATTATCAGCTTTCTTT	CASSSGQELSAFF
few	TRBD1	TRBJ2-3	TRBV7-9	TGTGCCAGCAGCAACTCGGGACAGGGAGGCACAGATACGCAGTATTTT	CASSNSGQGGTDTQYF
few	.	TRBJ1-2	TRBV7-9	TGTGCCAGCAGCTCGAGGGGCCCAGCTCGTTACACCTTC	CASSSRGPARYTF
few	.	TRBJ1-6	TRBV12-3/TRBV12-4	TGTGCCAGCAGTTCCCGGACAGAGAATTCACCCCTCCACTTT	CASSSRTENSPLHF
few	.	TRBJ2-3	TRBV20-1	TGCAGTGCCACCCGGGGGCTCACAGATACGCAGTATTTT	CSATRGLTDTQYF
.	TRBD2	TRBJ2-2	TRBV4-3	TGCGCCAGCAGCCAAGGGGAGCGGGGGGGCGCCGGGGAGCTGTTTTTT	CASSQGERGGAGELFF
few	.	TRBJ2-3	TRBV4-3	TGCGCCAGCAGCCCCCAGGGGGGGGGCCAGTCAGATACGCAGTATTTT	CASSPQGGGQSDTQYF
many	.	TRBJ2-7	TRBV5-1	TGCGCCAGCAGCTTGGCGCCCAGGACGGTTGAGCAGTACTTC	CASSLAPRTVEQYF
.	.	TRBJ2-6	TRBV7-2	TGTGCCAGCAGCTTTTGGGCCATCTCTGGGGCCAACGTCCTGACTTTC	CASSFWAISGANVLTF
.	.	TRBJ2-5	TRBV5-4	TGTGCCAGCAGCTTGGCGGCTTCGGGAGAGACCCAGTACTTC	CASSLAASGETQYF
.	TRBD1	TRBJ1-6	TRBV15	TGTGCCACCAGCAGGAAGATTGGGACAGGGGTTAATTCACCCCTCCACTTT	CATSRKIGTGVNSPLHF
few	.	TRBJ2-2	TRBV11-3	TGTGCCAGCAGCTTAAGGGATGCCGGGGAGCTGTTTTTT	CASSLRDAGELFF
.	TRBD1	TRBJ1-1	TRBV5-8	TGTGCCAGCAGCCGTCCGGGACAGGGCCCTGCGGGCACTGAAGCTTTCTTT	CASSRPGQGPAGTEAFF
.	.	TRBJ1-6	TRBV12-3/TRBV12-4	TGTGCCAGCAGGGGACTCCGGGAGTCACCCCTCCACTTT	CASRGLRESPLHF
many	.	TRBJ2-5	TRBV7-6	TGTGCCAGCAGCTTAGGGCATTCTCAGACCCAGTACTTC	CASSLGHSQTQYF
once	.	TRBJ1-3	TRBV28	TGTGCCAGCAGTTCCTCGGACCTTGGGGTGGACACCATATATTTT	CASSSSDLGVDTIYF
few	.	TRBJ1-6	TRBV25-1	TGTGCCAGCAGTGAATTGGAGGGTCTCGATAATTCACCCCTCCACTTT	CASSELEGLDNSPLHF
few	.	TRBJ2-7	TRBV3-1	TGTGCCAGCGTAGGGGGGAACTCCTACGAGCAGTACTTC	CASVGGNSYEQYF
.	.	TRBJ2-6	TRBV18	TGTGCCAGCTCACCGCGTGGCGGGCCCAGCTCTGGGGCCAACGTCCTGACTTTC	CASSPRGGPSSGANVLTF